This TCR beta chain is drawn from a study of Graves' ophthalmopathy and Graves' hyperthyroidism. Amplified TCR beta CDR3 regions were obtained using RNA transcripts as template. First-round RT-PCR relied on HTBI primers, and a second-round multiplex PCR came next. From the multiplex PCR reads, TCRdb called clonotypes with MiXCR, one entry per CDR3 protein. This sample has about half a million distinct CDR3 sequences; under 15% occur once, and the top ten carry over 7.5%. Germline CDR1 and CDR2: SGHNT and YYREEE (reference sequence). The CDR3 spans 17 residues. Remarks on this clonotype: Possible read error: a much larger clone is one base away.

What was sequenced was blood. The clonotype originates from a woman aged 30 to 39 with Graves' ophthalmopathy. This chain uses TRBV5-4 with TRBJ1-1; D possibly corresponds to TRBD1 (5 bases). The CDR3 bases are TGTGTCAGCAGCTTGGGCACAGCAGCCCGGGGCCAAACTGAAGCTTTCTTT. It is translated as CVSSLGTAARGQTEAFF. The full variable domain, in which reference TRBV5-4 and TRBJ1-1 provide the parts outside the CDR3, is ETGVTQSPTHLIKTRGQQVTLRCSSQSGHNTVSWYQQALGQGPQFIFQYYREEENGRGNFPPRFSGLQFPNYSSELNVNALELDDSALYLCVSSLGTAARGQTEAFFGQGTRLTVV.